The entry below gives a single T cell receptor (beta chain) sequence along with its context. Profiled with immunoSEQ multiplex PCR; TCRdb holds only in-frame clones, not every one. The sample consists of approximately 24,000 clones, 80% to 90% of them appearing once. The CDR3 is 16 residues long. Germline lookup yields CDR1 ENHRY and CDR2 SYGVKD. With V trimmed by 7 bases and J by 3 bases, 13 bases remained unmatched. This sample is drawn from a study of preoperative IRX-2 immunotherapy in early breast cancer. Described treatment: preoperative locoregional IRX-2 cytokine immunotherapy. Preoperative locoregional IRX-2 cytokine immunotherapy was tested in the phase Ib source study.

The chain is built from TRBV10-3 and TRBJ2-7; 9 nucleotides agree with TRBD2. This specimen was tumor tissue, taken after IRX-2 immunotherapy. This receptor was obtained from a human donor with breast cancer. DNA for the CDR3: TGTGCCATCATTTTTAATAGCGGGGGCCGCGGCTACGAGCAGTACTTC. Translation: CAIIFNSGGRGYEQYF.